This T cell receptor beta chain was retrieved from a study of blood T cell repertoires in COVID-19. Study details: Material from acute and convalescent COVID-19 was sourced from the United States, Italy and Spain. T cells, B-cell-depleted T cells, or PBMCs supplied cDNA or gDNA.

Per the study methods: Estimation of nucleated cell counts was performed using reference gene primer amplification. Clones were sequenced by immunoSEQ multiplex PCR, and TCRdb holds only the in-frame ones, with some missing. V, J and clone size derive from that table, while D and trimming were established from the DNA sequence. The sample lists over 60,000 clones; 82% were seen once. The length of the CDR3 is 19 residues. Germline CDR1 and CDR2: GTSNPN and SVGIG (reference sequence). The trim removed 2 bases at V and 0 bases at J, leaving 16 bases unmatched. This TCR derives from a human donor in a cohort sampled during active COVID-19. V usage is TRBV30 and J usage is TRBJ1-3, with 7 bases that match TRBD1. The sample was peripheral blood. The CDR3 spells CAWSIKGTAGFNSGNTIYF. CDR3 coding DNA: TGTGCCTGGAGTATAAAAGGGACAGCCGGTTTTAACTCTGGAAACACCATATATTTT.